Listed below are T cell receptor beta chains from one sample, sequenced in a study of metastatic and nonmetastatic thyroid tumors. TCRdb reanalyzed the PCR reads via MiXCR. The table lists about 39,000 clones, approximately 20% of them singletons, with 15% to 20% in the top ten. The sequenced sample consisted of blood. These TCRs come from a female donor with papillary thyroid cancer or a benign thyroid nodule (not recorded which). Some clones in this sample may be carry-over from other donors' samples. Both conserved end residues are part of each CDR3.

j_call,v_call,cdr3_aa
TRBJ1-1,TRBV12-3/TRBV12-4,CASSLGGNTEAFF
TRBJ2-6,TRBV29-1,CSVEGQASGANVLTF
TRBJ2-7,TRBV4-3,CASSQARGYEQYF
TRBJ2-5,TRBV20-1,CSGRDLRLEEETQYF
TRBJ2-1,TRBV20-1,CSASRGLGNEQFF
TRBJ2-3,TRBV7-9,CASSPLGRADTQYF
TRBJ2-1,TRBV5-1,CASSQGAGGTGSFF
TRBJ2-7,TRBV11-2,CASSNLRQGQGYEQYF
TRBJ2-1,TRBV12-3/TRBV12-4,CASSLGYNEQFF
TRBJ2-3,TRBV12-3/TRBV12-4,CASSLRILDTPYF
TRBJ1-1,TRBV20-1,CSARDGRADAEAFF
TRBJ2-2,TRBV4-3,CASRIRVGTGELFF
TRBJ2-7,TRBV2,CASAGPYEQYF
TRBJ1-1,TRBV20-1,CSASWRIGAEAFF
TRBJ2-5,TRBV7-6,CASSLETIRETQYF
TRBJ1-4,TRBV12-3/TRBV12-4,CASSFIGSEKLFF
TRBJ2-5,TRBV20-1,CSARQGVETQYF